This T cell receptor beta chain was captured in a study of blood T cell repertoires in COVID-19. For the study at large: The origin of the acute and convalescent COVID-19 samples was the United States, Italy and Spain.

This CDR3 has 13 residues. V was cut by 2 bases and J by 4 bases, with 11 bases left in between. CDR1 is SQVTM and CDR2 is ANQGSEA in the germline V gene. Participants were aged about 18 to 100 years from 20 to 30 US areas. The study assigned cohorts using participant-reported clinical history. Methods used by the authors: Reference gene primer amplification gave nucleated cell count estimates. Some clones are missing from TCRdb's copy, which holds only in-frame ones; the method was immunoSEQ multiplex PCR. V and J calls and clone size are copied from that table; D and trimming were computed from the DNA. The sample lists about 190,000 clones, around 85% occurring once.

Sequencing input: PBMCs or T cells enriched from blood (not recorded which). This receptor was identified in a woman younger than 45 who had recovered from COVID-19. V and J are TRBV29-1 and TRBJ1-1; tentative D call: TRBD1 (6 bases). The CDR3 DNA reads as TGCAGCGTTGAAAGGAGAGGGGGCACTGAAGCTTTCTTT. This codes for CSVERRGGTEAFF.